The 3 T cell receptor beta chains below all came from one sample that was sequenced in a study of monozygotic twins with inflammatory bowel disease. TCRdb reanalyzed the 5' RACE reads, giving one entry per CDR3 protein sequence and no DNA. Its clone listing holds about 450,000 distinct CDR3 sequences. The sequencing input was blood. These TCRs come from a human donor with ulcerative colitis or Crohn's disease, or a healthy co-twin of an affected twin (not recorded which).

The chain employs TRBV6-2 or TRBV6-3 and TRBJ2-7; TCRdb lists TRBD1, though no DNA is available to test this call. CDR3 size: 13 residues. Looked up from germline, CDR1 is MNHEY and CDR2 is SVGEGT. The CDR3 loop is CASSYPGFYEQYF.

This chain connects TRBV4-1 to TRBJ1-2. The length of the CDR3 is 16 residues. Germline V gives CDR1 MGHRA, CDR2 YSYEKL. The CDR3 is CASSQEGSDPNYGYTF.

This chain joins TRBV7-6 and TRBJ2-6; the D call of TRBD1 rests on TCRdb alone, since no DNA is present to check it. Germline CDR1 SGHVS, CDR2 FNYEAQ. CDR3 length: 14 residues. The CDR3 is CASSWDTGANVLTF.